A selection of T cell receptor beta chains follows, all from one sample in a study of T cells in pancreatic ductal adenocarcinoma. The method was immunoSEQ multiplex PCR; TCRdb's version includes in-frame clones alone and lacks a portion of them. The sample holds over 100,000 clones, 90% to 95% seen once. The sequenced material came from PBMCs. The receptors originated from a human donor with pancreatic ductal adenocarcinoma. Both conserved end residues are part of each CDR3. D genes are given only for firm matches. For some rows the clone size is stated as once, few or many, or as a class when expanded; others skip it.

j_call: TRBJ2-1; d_call: TRBD2; v_call: TRBV4-2; clone_size: NA; cdr3_aa: CASSLLVTSGDNEQFF; cdr3_nt: TGTGCCAGCAGCCTGTTGGTAACTAGCGGGGACAATGAGCAGTTCTTC
j_call: TRBJ2-3; d_call: TRBD1; v_call: TRBV18; clone_size: NA; cdr3_aa: CASSDGQGGWDTQYF; cdr3_nt: TGTGCCAGCTCGGACGGACAGGGTGGATGGGATACGCAGTATTTT
j_call: TRBJ2-1; d_call: NA; v_call: TRBV11-1; clone_size: NA; cdr3_aa: CASSPQYGSHNEQFF; cdr3_nt: TGTGCCAGCAGCCCCCAGTACGGGAGCCACAATGAGCAGTTCTTC
j_call: TRBJ2-3; d_call: TRBD2; v_call: TRBV2; clone_size: NA; cdr3_aa: CASRGGLAGVTDTQYF; cdr3_nt: TGTGCCAGCAGAGGGGGCCTAGCGGGAGTAACAGATACGCAGTATTTT
j_call: TRBJ2-7; d_call: NA; v_call: TRBV28; clone_size: NA; cdr3_aa: CASINPWGQTPYF; cdr3_nt: TGTGCCAGCATCAATCCTTGGGGCCAAACGCCGTACTTC
j_call: TRBJ2-1; d_call: TRBD2; v_call: TRBV4-2; clone_size: NA; cdr3_aa: CASSPLGGRNNEQFF; cdr3_nt: TGTGCCAGCAGCCCCCTTGGCGGGAGAAACAATGAGCAGTTCTTC
j_call: TRBJ2-6; d_call: NA; v_call: TRBV29-1; clone_size: NA; cdr3_aa: CSGLTGSGANVLTF; cdr3_nt: TGCAGCGGCCTCACAGGTTCAGGGGCCAACGTCCTGACTTTC
j_call: TRBJ2-1; d_call: TRBD2; v_call: TRBV5-4; clone_size: NA; cdr3_aa: CASSQGLAGGGEQFF; cdr3_nt: TGTGCCAGCAGCCAAGGACTAGCGGGAGGAGGGGAGCAGTTCTTC
j_call: TRBJ1-2; d_call: NA; v_call: TRBV7-9; clone_size: NA; cdr3_aa: CASSRSPRTFYGYTF; cdr3_nt: TGTGCCAGCAGTCGGAGCCCCCGTACCTTCTATGGCTACACCTTC
j_call: TRBJ2-7; d_call: NA; v_call: TRBV27; clone_size: NA; cdr3_aa: CASSLLGTYEQYF; cdr3_nt: TGTGCCAGCAGTTTACTCGGTACCTACGAGCAGTACTTC
j_call: TRBJ2-1; d_call: NA; v_call: TRBV6-1; clone_size: NA; cdr3_aa: CAVQTGDGNEQFF; cdr3_nt: TGTGCCGTACAGACAGGTGACGGCAATGAGCAGTTCTTC
j_call: TRBJ2-6; d_call: NA; v_call: TRBV28; clone_size: NA; cdr3_aa: CASRVDQGTGANVLTF; cdr3_nt: TGTGCCAGCCGGGTAGACCAGGGTACTGGGGCCAACGTCCTGACTTTC
j_call: TRBJ1-5; d_call: NA; v_call: TRBV28; clone_size: NA; cdr3_aa: CASTPLGGSHQPQHF; cdr3_nt: TGTGCCAGCACCCCACTGGGGGGGTCGCATCAGCCCCAGCATTTT
j_call: TRBJ2-7; d_call: NA; v_call: TRBV5-6; clone_size: once; cdr3_aa: CASSSYQDSSYEQYF; cdr3_nt: TGTGCCAGCAGCTCCTACCAGGACAGTTCCTACGAGCAGTACTTC
j_call: TRBJ2-1; d_call: NA; v_call: TRBV28; clone_size: NA; cdr3_aa: CASSLGQNFLNEQFF; cdr3_nt: TGTGCCAGCAGTTTAGGTCAAAACTTTCTCAATGAGCAGTTCTTC
j_call: TRBJ2-3; d_call: NA; v_call: TRBV7-3; clone_size: NA; cdr3_aa: CASSLTPLLTDTQYF; cdr3_nt: TGTGCCAGCAGCTTAACCCCTCTCCTCACAGATACGCAGTATTTT
j_call: TRBJ2-1; d_call: TRBD2; v_call: TRBV10-2; clone_size: NA; cdr3_aa: CASRSIREGLLNEQFF; cdr3_nt: TGCGCCAGCCGGAGTATACGGGAGGGCCTCCTCAATGAGCAGTTCTTC
j_call: TRBJ1-2; d_call: NA; v_call: TRBV29-1; clone_size: NA; cdr3_aa: CSAGARGGYGYTF; cdr3_nt: TGCAGCGCCGGAGCGCGGGGAGGCTATGGCTACACCTTC
j_call: TRBJ2-7; d_call: NA; v_call: TRBV4-2; clone_size: NA; cdr3_aa: CASSSGTGVSYEQYF; cdr3_nt: TGTGCCAGCAGCTCAGGAACGGGAGTGTCCTACGAGCAGTACTTC
j_call: TRBJ2-3; d_call: NA; v_call: TRBV18; clone_size: NA; cdr3_aa: CASSPPHGSGDTQYF; cdr3_nt: TGTGCCAGCTCACCACCGCACGGCTCGGGAGATACGCAGTATTTT
j_call: TRBJ2-4; d_call: TRBD2; v_call: TRBV10-3; clone_size: once; cdr3_aa: CAISGPLAGGGNIQYF; cdr3_nt: TGTGCCATCAGTGGGCCCCTAGCGGGAGGTGGAAACATTCAGTACTTC
j_call: TRBJ2-7; d_call: TRBD2; v_call: TRBV7-6; clone_size: NA; cdr3_aa: CASSLTQLAGVEQYF; cdr3_nt: TGTGCCAGCAGCTTAACTCAGCTAGCGGGAGTCGAGCAGTACTTC
j_call: TRBJ2-7; d_call: TRBD2; v_call: TRBV29-1; clone_size: NA; cdr3_aa: CSVLTSGSDEQYF; cdr3_nt: TGCAGCGTCCTAACTAGCGGGAGTGACGAGCAGTACTTC
j_call: TRBJ2-3; d_call: TRBD2; v_call: TRBV7-2; clone_size: NA; cdr3_aa: CASSPNGGESDTQYF; cdr3_nt: TGTGCCAGCAGCCCAAACGGGGGGGAATCAGATACGCAGTATTTT
j_call: TRBJ2-1; d_call: NA; v_call: TRBV30; clone_size: NA; cdr3_aa: CAWSGWAQSIYNEQFF; cdr3_nt: TGTGCCTGGAGTGGCTGGGCCCAATCCATTTACAATGAGCAGTTCTTC
j_call: TRBJ1-2; d_call: TRBD1; v_call: TRBV5-4; clone_size: NA; cdr3_aa: CASSLQQGNYGYTF; cdr3_nt: TGTGCCAGCAGCCTGCAACAGGGGAACTATGGCTACACCTTC
j_call: TRBJ2-3; d_call: NA; v_call: TRBV30; clone_size: once; cdr3_aa: CAWSVSLRDTDTQYF; cdr3_nt: TGTGCCTGGAGTGTCTCCCTCCGGGACACAGATACGCAGTATTTT
j_call: TRBJ1-3; d_call: NA; v_call: TRBV28; clone_size: NA; cdr3_aa: CASSLSGVRNTIYF; cdr3_nt: TGTGCCAGCAGTTTATCAGGGGTTAGAAACACCATATATTTT
j_call: TRBJ2-1; d_call: TRBD1; v_call: TRBV18; clone_size: once; cdr3_aa: CASSPDRGGRHEQFF; cdr3_nt: TGTGCCAGCTCACCGGACAGGGGAGGTCGGCATGAGCAGTTCTTC
j_call: TRBJ1-2; d_call: NA; v_call: TRBV19; clone_size: NA; cdr3_aa: CASSIPYQGLGGYTF; cdr3_nt: TGTGCCAGTAGTATCCCCTACCAGGGGCTTGGTGGCTACACCTTC
j_call: TRBJ2-7; d_call: TRBD2; v_call: TRBV7-2; clone_size: NA; cdr3_aa: CASSLAGTSGSSYEQYF; cdr3_nt: TGTGCCAGCAGCTTAGCTGGGACTAGCGGGAGCTCCTACGAGCAGTACTTC
j_call: TRBJ2-1; d_call: TRBD2; v_call: TRBV4-1; clone_size: NA; cdr3_aa: CASSHRPSGTENEQFF; cdr3_nt: TGCGCCAGCAGCCATCGACCTAGCGGGACAGAGAATGAGCAGTTCTTC
j_call: TRBJ2-5; d_call: NA; v_call: TRBV5-4; clone_size: once; cdr3_aa: CASSLTVGQETQYF; cdr3_nt: TGTGCCAGCAGCTTGACAGTGGGCCAAGAGACCCAGTACTTC
j_call: TRBJ2-7; d_call: NA; v_call: TRBV7-2; clone_size: NA; cdr3_aa: CASSLESSSYEQYF; cdr3_nt: TGTGCCAGCAGCTTAGAATCCAGCTCCTACGAGCAGTACTTC
j_call: TRBJ2-3; d_call: NA; v_call: TRBV2; clone_size: NA; cdr3_aa: CASSALVSTDTQYF; cdr3_nt: TGTGCCAGCAGTGCACTAGTGAGCACAGATACGCAGTATTTT
j_call: TRBJ1-5; d_call: TRBD1; v_call: TRBV19; clone_size: NA; cdr3_aa: CASSTRDRGGNQPQHF; cdr3_nt: TGTGCCAGTAGTACACGGGACAGGGGAGGCAATCAGCCCCAGCATTTT
j_call: TRBJ1-1; d_call: NA; v_call: TRBV14; clone_size: NA; cdr3_aa: CASSHQGTEAFF; cdr3_nt: TGTGCCAGCAGCCACCAGGGAACTGAAGCTTTCTTT
j_call: TRBJ2-2; d_call: NA; v_call: TRBV7-7; clone_size: NA; cdr3_aa: CASSPGLRTGELFF; cdr3_nt: TGTGCTAGCAGCCCGGGACTTAGAACCGGGGAGCTGTTTTTT
j_call: TRBJ1-5; d_call: NA; v_call: TRBV19; clone_size: NA; cdr3_aa: CASKSTGGGQPQHF; cdr3_nt: TGTGCCAGTAAGTCGACGGGGGGCGGGCAGCCCCAGCATTTT
j_call: TRBJ2-7; d_call: NA; v_call: TRBV4-2; clone_size: NA; cdr3_aa: CASSISGILSYEQYF; cdr3_nt: TGTGCCAGCAGCATCTCAGGGATCCTTTCCTACGAGCAGTACTTC
j_call: TRBJ2-7; d_call: NA; v_call: TRBV6-5; clone_size: NA; cdr3_aa: CASTSFLYEQYF; cdr3_nt: TGTGCCAGCACGTCCTTCCTCTACGAGCAGTACTTC